This T cell receptor (beta chain) was retrieved from a study of cytomegalovirus exposure and HLA in healthy donors. General study points: Analysis was carried out at a later point, and it linked a missense DCLRE1C variant to TCR beta V- and J-gene trimming. The study labeled around 160 TCR beta chains cytomegalovirus-associated.

The PCR made use of 60 Vbeta and 13 Jbeta primers. Some clones are missing from TCRdb's copy, which holds only in-frame ones; the method was immunoSEQ multiplex PCR. The data hold about 190,000 clones, with 70% to 90% observed a single time. A remark on this clone: What it recognizes is unknown.

J gave up 5 bases and V 4 bases, and 10 bases lay outside the gene matches. Germline lookup yields CDR1 SNHLY and CDR2 FYNNEI. The CDR3 is made up of 15 amino acids. The rearrangement uses TRBV2 and TRBJ2-7; the match to TRBD1 covers 8 bases. This clonotype originated in a woman aged 30 to 39 in good health and CMV-seronegative. The specimen was PBMCs. The CDR3 loop reads CASSGQGFTGDEQYF. The CDR3 nucleotides read TGTGCCAGCAGTGGACAGGGGTTTACAGGGGACGAGCAGTACTTC.